This T cell receptor (beta chain) was recovered during a study of cytomegalovirus exposure and HLA in healthy donors. Overall study: When 350 to 500 donors were genotyped, about 80% of them were found to fall in the Caucasian-associated ancestry cluster. Study outcomes and limitations: Earlier findings revealed that most TCR beta V segments proved productive either about 90% or about 30% of the time. V- and J-gene trimming in TCR beta was tied to a missense DCLRE1C variant by an analysis performed later. As a later analysis revealed, the rate of TCR association differed by HLA locus, with DRB1 most and HLA-C fewest.

Trimming shortened V by 8 bases and J by 1 base, and 26 bases separated the two germline ends. Germline V CDR1 and CDR2: MGHDK, SYGVNS. The CDR3 has 18 residues. Comments on this clone: What it binds is not known.

Primers for the PCR totalled 60 Vbeta and 13 Jbeta. TCRdb's table, derived via immunoSEQ multiplex PCR, lists solely in-frame clones and lacks some. In total, the table holds approximately 190,000 clones. The V and J genes are TRBV25-1 and TRBJ1-1; D gene ambiguous. The sample consisted of PBMCs. The clonotype comes from a boy aged 10-17 years in good health and CMV-seronegative. For the CDR3, the DNA is TGTGCCAGCCCCCCTAGCTCCCTGTCTACATCGGGGAACACTGAAGCTTTCTTT. This translates into CASPPSSLSTSGNTEAFF.